This T cell receptor beta chain was recovered during a study of blood T cell repertoires in COVID-19. Only in-frame clones appear in the TCRdb table, and some are missing; sequencing was by immunoSEQ multiplex PCR. This table holds about 68,000 clones, more than 80% found once. The CDR3 is 15 residues long. Germline assignment: CDR1 LNHDA and CDR2 SQIVND (reference sequence). V was pared by 8 bases and J by 1 base, with 14 bases between. The V call is TRBV19, the J call TRBJ2-2; D might be TRBD2 (6 bases). The clonotype was recovered from a man aged 30-40 years with acute or convalescent COVID-19. Sequencing input: peripheral blood. CDR3 region: CASREGLLNTGELFF. CDR3 bases: TGTGCCAGTCGCGAGGGACTCCTGAACACCGGGGAGCTGTTTTTT. The complete variable domain, with remaining parts taken from reference TRBV19 and TRBJ2-2, reads DGGITQSPKYLFRKEGQNVTLSCEQNLNHDAMYWYRQDPGQGLRLIYYSQIVNDFQKGDIAEGYSVSREKKESFPLTVTSAQKNPTAFYLCASREGLLNTGELFFGEGSRLTVL.